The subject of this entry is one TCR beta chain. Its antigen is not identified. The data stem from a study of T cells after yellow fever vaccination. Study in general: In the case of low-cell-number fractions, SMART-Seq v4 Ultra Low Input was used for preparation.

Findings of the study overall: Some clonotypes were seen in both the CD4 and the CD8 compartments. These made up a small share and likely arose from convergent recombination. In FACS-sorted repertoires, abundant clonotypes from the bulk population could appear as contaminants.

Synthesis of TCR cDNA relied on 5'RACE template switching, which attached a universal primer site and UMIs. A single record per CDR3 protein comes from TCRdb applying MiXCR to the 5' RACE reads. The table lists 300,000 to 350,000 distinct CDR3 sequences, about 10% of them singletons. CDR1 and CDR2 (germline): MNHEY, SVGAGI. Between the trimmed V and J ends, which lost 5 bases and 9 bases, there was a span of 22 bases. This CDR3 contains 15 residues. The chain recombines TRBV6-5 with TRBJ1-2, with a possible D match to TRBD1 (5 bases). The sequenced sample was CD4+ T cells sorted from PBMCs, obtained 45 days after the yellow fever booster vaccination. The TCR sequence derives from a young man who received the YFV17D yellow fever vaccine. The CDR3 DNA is TGTGCCAGCAGTACCGGGGGGGGGAAGGCCAAACGCTACACCTTC. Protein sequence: CASSTGGGKAKRYTF.